The 30 T cell receptor beta chains listed next were all sequenced from one sample in a study of T cell clones after liver transplantation. TCRdb's copy holds only in-frame clones and misses some; the assay was immunoSEQ multiplex PCR. The sample contains approximately 12,000 clones, roughly 70% of which appear only once. This specimen was CD8+ T cells from blood, taken at the 22-month timepoint. All receptors come from a human patient who received a liver transplant. The graft donor may have given rise to some T cells.

The rearrangement links TRBV5-1 to TRBJ2-1; D might be TRBD1 (6 bases). The CDR3 totals 14 residues. Germline lookup yields CDR1 SGHRS and CDR2 YFSETQ. V was trimmed by 1 base and J by 8 bases, leaving 13 bases between them. The CDR3 sequence: CASSLSRGKDEQFF. The DNA for the CDR3 is TGCGCCAGCAGCTTGTCCAGGGGTAAGGATGAGCAGTTCTTC.

The chain combines TRBV6-6 with TRBJ1-1; D uncertain. Trimming cost V 2 bases and J 4 bases, with 14 bases left between them. Per germline, CDR1 MNHNY and CDR2 SVGAGI (reference sequence). The CDR3 consists of 15 residues. The CDR3 region is CASSYPPPARTEAFF. The CDR3 DNA sequence: TGTGCCAGCAGTTACCCCCCACCGGCCCGCACTGAAGCTTTCTTT.

This clone was recorded only once. The chain employs TRBV6-1 and TRBJ2-1; 7 bases agree with TRBD2. The J segment lost 8 bases and the V segment lost 0 bases, leaving 4 bases of the junction unmatched. CDR3 length: 14 residues. Per the germline V gene, CDR1 is MNHNS and CDR2 is SASEGT. The CDR3 is CASSEAGGPHEQFF. The DNA of the CDR3 is TGTGCCAGCAGTGAAGCGGGAGGGCCACATGAGCAGTTCTTC.

The chain is built from TRBV4-2 and TRBJ1-2, with 7 bases lining up with TRBD1. CDR1 is LGHNA, CDR2 YNFKEQ, per germline. Trimming took 2 bases from V and 4 from J; bases not matched to a gene: 7. The CDR3 extends over 15 amino acids. The CDR3 DNA sequence: TGTGCCAGCAGCCAAACGGAGGGGGCGACCTATGGCTACACCTTC. Translated, it gives CASSQTEGATYGYTF.

The chain is built from TRBV9 and TRBJ2-2; TRBD2 aligns across 11 bases. CDR1 and CDR2 (germline): SGDLS, YYNGEE. The V and J ends lost 4 bases and 6 bases, in that order; junction bases with no gene match: 14. The CDR3 covers 18 residues. The CDR3 DNA reads as TGTGCCAGCAGCCCCCATAGCGGGGGGGCCGGAGGGGCCGGGGAGCTGTTTTTT. Its translation is CASSPHSGGAGGAGELFF.

The V and J genes are TRBV7-9 and TRBJ2-2; the D is unclear. V was cut by 7 bases and J by 7 bases, with 10 bases left in between. The germline gives CDR1 SEHNR, CDR2 FQNEAQ (reference sequence). The CDR3 extends over 12 amino acids. CDR3: CASTLLVGELFF. The CDR3 coding sequence is TGTGCCAGCACCCTCCTAGTCGGGGAGCTGTTTTTT.

The chain joins TRBV5-4 to TRBJ2-2, with TRBD2 identical over 8 bases. Germline CDR1 is SGHNT and CDR2 is YYREEE (reference sequence). CDR3 length: 14 residues. With 10 bases clipped from V and 4 bases from J, the junction kept 9 bases outside the gene matches. Here the CDR3 reads CAAGGGKGTGELFF. The CDR3 coding sequence is TGTGCCGCGGGGGGCGGGAAGGGCACCGGGGAGCTGTTTTTT.

The chain recombines TRBV14 with TRBJ2-7; D perhaps matches TRBD2 (6 bases). There are 17 residues in the CDR3. CDR1 SGHDN and CDR2 FVKESK come from the germline V gene. With 0 bases removed from V and 2 bases from J, the gap between germline ends came to 17 bases. CDR3 DNA sequence: TGTGCCAGCAGCCAAGATGGGAAAGGCGGGGACGCCTACGAGCAGTACTTC. It codes for CASSQDGKGGDAYEQYF. Full variable domain (remainder filled in from reference TRBV14 and TRBJ2-7): EAGVTQFPSHSVIEKGQTVTLRCDPISGHDNLYWYRRVMGKEIKFLLHFVKESKQDESGMPNNRFLAERTGGTYSTLKVQPAELEDSGVYFCASSQDGKGGDAYEQYFGPGTRLTVT.

The chain couples TRBV7-9 to TRBJ1-5; the D gene is possibly TRBD1 (6 bases). There are 12 residues in the CDR3. The V gene lost 6 bases and the J gene lost 5 bases, with 8 bases spanning the gap. The germline CDR1 and CDR2 sequences are SEHNR and FQNEAQ (reference sequence). CDR3 in amino acids: CASRQGDQPQHF. In DNA form, the CDR3 reads TGTGCCAGCAGACAGGGAGATCAGCCCCAGCATTTT.

This clone has more than one count but fewer than ten. V is TRBV5-1 and J is TRBJ1-2; a weak D match, TRBD1 (5 bases). Germline values: CDR1 SGHRS, CDR2 YFSETQ. Trimming shortened V by 2 bases and J by 4 bases, and 12 bases separated the two germline ends. The CDR3 loop spans 14 amino acids. Here the CDR3 reads CASSLFYGGYGYTF. CDR3 DNA: TGCGCCAGCAGCTTATTTTACGGGGGCTATGGCTACACCTTC.

The chain has TRBV4-1 and TRBJ2-3, with a tentative D call TRBD1 (5 bases). Deletions cut 0 bases from V and 4 bases from J, with 11 bases between. CDR3 size: 15 residues. CDR1 and CDR2 from the germline V gene are MGHRA and YSYEKL. In DNA form, the CDR3 reads TGCGCCAGCAGCCAAGAAGTGGGGCTGTCAGATACGCAGTATTTT. Translating gives CASSQEVGLSDTQYF.

The J gene is TRBJ2-7, the V gene TRBV4-2, with D perhaps matching TRBD1 (6 bases). Trimming took off 0 bases at V and 1 base at J, with 13 bases between the two ends. The germline CDR1 and CDR2 sequences are LGHNA and YNFKEQ. The CDR3 consists of 16 residues. The CDR3 is CASSQEAAGESYEQYF. CDR3 nucleotide sequence: TGTGCCAGCAGCCAAGAGGCGGCAGGGGAATCCTACGAGCAGTACTTC.

This clone has only one observation. This chain links TRBV4-3 with TRBJ2-1, with a weak D call TRBD1 (5 bases). The CDR3 runs 13 residues. Germline CDR1 LGHNA, CDR2 YSLEER. V gave up 0 bases and J gave up 9 bases, with 9 bases separating them. This CDR3 is CASSQDAGLEQFF. DNA of the CDR3: TGCGCCAGCAGCCAAGATGCAGGGCTTGAGCAGTTCTTC.

The chain has TRBV13 and TRBJ1-1, with a possible D match to TRBD1 (5 bases). The CDR3 runs 13 residues. From germline, CDR1 is PRHDT and CDR2 FYEKMQ (reference sequence). V shed 0 bases and J shed 11 bases, with 13 bases lying between them. Here the CDR3 DNA reads TGTGCCAGCAGCTTAGGGCAGGGAATTGTCGCTTTCTTT. Its protein product is CASSLGQGIVAFF.

The V and J genes are TRBV4-1 and TRBJ2-7; the D gene could be TRBD1 or TRBD2 (5 bases each). The germline CDR1 and CDR2 sequences are MGHRA and YSYEKL. The CDR3 length is 15 residues. V was clipped by 4 bases and J by 0 bases, with 13 bases between them. Written as DNA, the CDR3 is TGCGCCAGCAGCCGAGGGGCCACTAGCTCCTACGAGCAGTACTTC. Its protein is CASSRGATSSYEQYF.

The rearrangement links TRBV19 to TRBJ2-1; TRBD2 aligns across 8 bases. The V gene end was trimmed by 5 bases and the J gene end by 3 bases; junction bases not matched to a gene: 3. Germline V gene data show CDR1 as LNHDA and CDR2 as SQIVND (reference sequence). The CDR3 contains 14 residues. The CDR3 bases are TGTGCCAGTAGTGTCGGGGGGGACTACAATGAGCAGTTCTTC. Translation: CASSVGGDYNEQFF. Based on the CDR3 plus reference TRBV19 and TRBJ2-1, the full variable domain is DGGITQSPKYLFRKEGQNVTLSCEQNLNHDAMYWYRQDPGQGLRLIYYSQIVNDFQKGDIAEGYSVSREKKESFPLTVTSAQKNPTAFYLCASSVGGDYNEQFFGPGTRLTVL.

This clone was seen just once. V gene TRBV6-4 combines with J gene TRBJ1-1; 8 bases match TRBD1. Germline lookup yields CDR1 MRHNA and CDR2 SNTAGT. The CDR3 contains 15 residues. Trimming at V came to 5 bases and at J to 0 bases, leaving 5 bases not matched to a gene. This chain's CDR3 is CASSYPQGVNTEAFF. Written as DNA, the CDR3 is TGTGCCAGCAGTTACCCACAGGGGGTGAACACTGAAGCTTTCTTT.

This rearrangement joins TRBV18 to TRBJ2-3, with 13 bases fitting TRBD2. Germline-derived CDR1 and CDR2 are KGHSH and LQKENI. V shed 6 bases, J shed 4 bases, and the junction held 7 bases outside the gene matches. The length of the CDR3 is 16 residues. The CDR3 loop reads CASSRTSGSLSDTQYF. CDR3 bases: TGTGCCAGCTCCCGGACTAGCGGGAGTTTATCAGATACGCAGTATTTT.

The chain carries TRBV6-8 and TRBJ2-2; D unresolved. The CDR3 consists of 11 residues. Germline V gene data show CDR1 as MNHGY and CDR2 as SAAAGT. V dropped 2 bases and J dropped 6 bases, with 1 base sitting between them. The CDR3 reads CASSYPGELFF. The CDR3 DNA reads as TGTGCCAGCAGTTACCCCGGGGAGCTGTTTTTT.

The chain recombines TRBV15 with TRBJ2-1; TRBD2 matches 8 bases. With 0 bases clipped from V and 7 bases from J, the junction kept 5 bases outside the gene matches. Germline V gene data show CDR1 as LNHNV and CDR2 as YYDKDF (reference sequence). The CDR3 is 15 amino acids. For the CDR3, the DNA is TGTGCCACCAGCAGAGAACGGGAGGGCCGGAATGAGCAGTTCTTC. It yields the protein CATSREREGRNEQFF.

The chain uses TRBV13 and TRBJ2-7; perhaps D is TRBD1 or TRBD2 (5 bases each). V lost 2 bases, J lost 7 bases, and 24 bases lay in between. Per the germline V gene, CDR1 is PRHDT and CDR2 is FYEKMQ (reference sequence). CDR3 length: 17 residues. CDR3 residues: CASSLLPSLSSRGEQYF. CDR3 sequence (DNA): TGTGCCAGCAGCTTACTCCCCTCCCTATCTTCGAGGGGAGAGCAGTACTTC.

V is TRBV5-1 and J is TRBJ2-2; perhaps TRBD1 as D (6 bases). CDR3 length: 16 amino acids. CDR1 and CDR2 from the germline V gene are SGHRS and YFSETQ. The V and J ends lost 5 bases and 5 bases respectively, with 19 bases between them. CDR3 residues: CASRGGELQGTGELFF. In DNA form, the CDR3 reads TGCGCCAGCAGGGGTGGCGAACTACAGGGTACCGGGGAGCTGTTTTTT.

The chain has TRBV23-1 and TRBJ2-7; 11 bases align to TRBD1. TRBV23-1 is an ORF, and what it does is uncertain. The CDR3 consists of 18 residues. V was pared by 6 bases and J by 3 bases, with 16 bases of the junction left unmatched. The CDR3 is CASRDRGRPCPHNYEQYF. The CDR3 region has the DNA TGCGCCAGCAGGGACAGGGGGCGCCCCTGTCCCCACAACTACGAGCAGTACTTC.

The rearrangement links TRBV19 to TRBJ1-2, with 10 bases identical to TRBD1. CDR1 and CDR2 (germline): LNHDA, SQIVND (reference sequence). CDR3 length equals 16 residues. Trimming at V came to 4 bases and at J to 3 bases, leaving 8 bases not matched to a gene. CDR3 residues: CASSTNRDRGYYGYTF. CDR3 DNA: TGTGCCAGTAGTACAAACCGGGACAGGGGATACTATGGCTACACCTTC.

This chain joins TRBV7-6 and TRBJ2-1; 7 bases match TRBD2. Germline V gene data show CDR1 as SGHVS and CDR2 as FNYEAQ. Unmatched junction bases numbered 3, after V lost 1 base and J lost 0 bases. CDR3 length: 16 residues. As DNA, the CDR3 is TGTGCCAGCAGCTTAGAGGGCGGGAGCTCCTACAATGAGCAGTTCTTC. Its protein product is CASSLEGGSSYNEQFF.

This chain uses TRBV6-1 with TRBJ2-2, with a weak D call TRBD1 (6 bases). Germline loops: CDR1 MNHNS, CDR2 SASEGT. This CDR3 has 15 amino acids. V lost 7 bases, J lost 1 base, and 13 bases lay in between. The CDR3 protein is CASMQGSLNTGELFF. The CDR3 DNA reads as TGTGCCAGCATGCAGGGGTCGTTGAACACCGGGGAGCTGTTTTTT.

The chain is built from TRBV7-2 and TRBJ2-7; D may be TRBD2 (5 bases). The CDR3 consists of 17 residues. Germline V lookup: CDR1 SGHTA, CDR2 FQGNSA. Between the trimmed V and J ends, which lost 5 bases and 4 bases, there was a span of 24 bases. CDR3 sequence reads: CASSSRTPQTTPYEQYF. The CDR3 DNA reads as TGTGCCAGCAGCAGCAGGACTCCTCAAACTACCCCGTACGAGCAGTACTTC.

This rearrangement joins TRBV7-9 to TRBJ1-4, with a tentative D call TRBD1 (6 bases). Trimming removed 1 base at V and 5 bases at J, with 8 bases between. This CDR3 contains 14 residues. CDR1 and CDR2 from the germline V gene are SEHNR and FQNEAQ (reference sequence). CDR3 nucleotide sequence: TGTGCCAGCAGCTTAGGGACAGAAAATGAAAAACTGTTTTTT. It codes for CASSLGTENEKLFF.

This sequence joins TRBV18 and TRBJ2-2, with 8 bases aligning to TRBD2. Trimming at V came to 4 bases and at J to 0 bases, leaving 10 bases not matched to a gene. This CDR3 has 18 amino acids. Germline CDR1 KGHSH, CDR2 LQKENI. The CDR3 reads CASSLNPGGSSNTGELFF. DNA for the CDR3: TGTGCCAGCTCACTTAACCCGGGGGGGTCCTCGAACACCGGGGAGCTGTTTTTT.

The chain links TRBV5-6 to TRBJ2-1; TRBD1 matches 10 bases. CDR1 is SGHDT and CDR2 is YYEEEE in the germline V gene. J was trimmed by 8 bases and V by 5 bases; bases with no gene match: 10. The CDR3 runs to 15 residues. The CDR3 protein is CASRRGTGASDEQFF. The CDR3 coding sequence is TGTGCCAGCAGGCGTGGGACAGGGGCCAGTGATGAGCAGTTCTTC.